Below are 31 T cell receptor beta chains sequenced from a single sample in a study of regulatory T cells in long-lasting Graves disease. Assembly of TCR beta libraries relied on iRepertoire HTBI primers together with Arm-PCR of CDR3 regions. MiXCR, run by TCRdb on the multiplex PCR reads, gives a single entry per CDR3 protein. The sample has 390,000 or so distinct CDR3 sequences, around 23% seen once; the top ten hold around a quarter. This sample's time point: persistent/refractory GD, antithyroid drugs over 5 years with positive TRAb. The TCR library was prepared using RNA isolated from PBMCs. The specimen comprised peripheral blood mononuclear cells (PBMCs), sampled when the disease was refractory, from a patient treated with antithyroid drugs. Receptors were obtained from a middle-aged woman with Graves disease.

This sequence joins TRBV19 and TRBJ2-7; D gene ambiguous. The ends were cut back, 2 bases at V and 0 bases at J, with 11 bases in the middle. This CDR3 spans 15 amino acids. The germline V gene has CDR1 LNHDA and CDR2 SQIVND (reference sequence). The chain's CDR3 is CASSIRGSSSYEQYF. CDR3 nucleotides: TGTGCCAGTAGTATACGAGGCTCCAGCTCCTACGAGCAGTACTTC.

This clonotype was seen a handful of times. The rearrangement joins TRBV20-1 to TRBJ2-1, with 9 bases matching TRBD2. With 4 bases clipped from V and 5 bases from J, the junction kept 12 bases outside the gene matches. The germline V gene encodes CDR1 DFQATT and CDR2 SNEGSKA (reference sequence). The CDR3 covers 16 residues. The CDR3 loop is CSANTLAGEENNEQFF. DNA for the CDR3: TGCAGTGCTAACACCTTAGCGGGAGAGGAGAACAATGAGCAGTTCTTC.

The chain is built from TRBV27 and TRBJ1-4; D not resolved. V dropped 6 bases and J dropped 3 bases, with 11 bases sitting between them. CDR1 is MNHEY, CDR2 SMNVEV, per germline (reference sequence). The CDR3 totals 14 residues. Here the CDR3 reads CASRSLDANEKLFF. For the CDR3, the DNA is TGTGCCAGCAGAAGCCTTGACGCTAATGAAAAACTGTTTTTT.

This clonotype has only a few counts. The V call is TRBV3-1, the J call TRBJ1-1; no definite D call. Trimming cost V 1 base and J 3 bases, with 6 bases left between them. From germline, CDR1 is LGHDT and CDR2 YNNKEL (reference sequence). CDR3 length: 13 amino acids. CDR3 bases: TGTGCCAGCAGCCAAGTTGAGTACACTGAAGCTTTCTTT. It yields the protein CASSQVEYTEAFF.

This chain joins TRBV7-6 and TRBJ2-1; TRBD2 aligns across 11 bases. The CDR3 length is 18 residues. J lost 5 bases, V lost 0 bases, and 9 bases had no gene match. Per germline, CDR1 SGHVS and CDR2 FNYEAQ. CDR3 region: CASSLALYSGRGNNEQFF. CDR3 DNA: TGTGCCAGCAGCTTAGCGCTTTATAGCGGGAGGGGTAACAATGAGCAGTTCTTC.

CDR3 DNA sequence: TGTGCCAGCAGCTCAATTGGGGCGGGCACAGATACGCAGTATTTT. It translates to CASSSIGAGTDTQYF. This chain uses TRBV12-3 or TRBV12-4 with TRBJ2-3, with D possibly being TRBD1 (5 bases). The CDR3 runs to 15 residues. V lost 6 bases, J lost 1 base, and 14 bases lay in between.

This clonotype has ten or more counts. V and J are TRBV28 and TRBJ2-7; D unclear. Germline values: CDR1 MDHEN, CDR2 SYDVKM. The CDR3 runs to 14 residues. V was cut by 6 bases and J by 2 bases, with 14 bases left in between. The DNA for the CDR3 is TGTGCCAGCAGCCCCCACAGATTGCCCTACGAGCAGTACTTC. This gives the protein CASSPHRLPYEQYF.

The chain recombines TRBV19 with TRBJ1-5; D remains ambiguous. Trimming removed 5 bases from V and 3 bases from J, with 8 bases in between. CDR3 length equals 13 residues. Germline V gives CDR1 LNHDA, CDR2 SQIVND (reference sequence). The CDR3 sequence: CASSGRNNQPQHF. The CDR3 DNA follows: TGTGCCAGTAGTGGACGGAACAATCAGCCCCAGCATTTT.

The V gene is TRBV5-1, the J gene TRBJ2-2, with a possible D match to TRBD2 (6 bases). The CDR3 is 16 residues long. V gave up 5 bases and J gave up 5 bases, with 19 bases separating them. CDR1 and CDR2 (germline): SGHRS, YFSETQ. CDR3 bases: TGCGCCAGCAGTTCCTGGGCTAGCGTCGGGACCGGGGAGCTGTTTTTT. Its translation: CASSSWASVGTGELFF.

This clonotype showed up many times. The V call is TRBV28, the J call TRBJ2-7; D possibly corresponds to TRBD1 (6 bases). Germline V gives CDR1 MDHEN, CDR2 SYDVKM. The V end lost 6 bases, the J end lost 3 bases, and 21 bases lay between the germline ends. The CDR3 runs to 16 residues. CDR3 DNA: TGTGCCAGCAGCCAGATCGGACAGTTAGGCCTCTACGAGCAGTACTTC. Translated: CASSQIGQLGLYEQYF.

The CDR3 region has the DNA TGCAGCGTTGAATGGGACTACTACAATGAGCAGTTCTTC. The encoded protein is CSVEWDYYNEQFF. This sequence joins TRBV29-1 and TRBJ2-1; 7 bases line up with TRBD2. The CDR3 spans 13 residues. Germline-derived CDR1 and CDR2 are SQVTM and ANQGSEA. V lost 2 bases to trimming and J lost 3 bases; unmatched junction nucleotides: 1.

Regarding this clonotype: The junction departs from germline at one end; a sequencing error may be responsible. V usage is TRBV6-1 and J usage is TRBJ1-1, with 7 bases identical to TRBD1. Germline V CDR1 and CDR2: MNHNS, SASEGT. The length of the CDR3 is 17 residues. CDR3 loop: CVSSLLRRQGPNTEAFF. In DNA form, the CDR3 reads TGTGTCAGCAGCCTTCTACGTCGACAGGGTCCTAACACTGAAGCTTTCTTT.

The chain has TRBV5-6 and TRBJ1-5, with D perhaps TRBD1 (5 bases). The CDR3 spans 16 residues. From germline, CDR1 is SGHDT and CDR2 YYEEEE. V shed 3 bases and J shed 0 bases, with 13 bases lying between them. The CDR3 reads CASSWTGDASNQPQHF. The CDR3 DNA follows: TGTGCCAGCAGCTGGACGGGGGATGCTAGCAATCAGCCCCAGCATTTT.

CDR3 bases: TGTGCCAGCAATAGTTTGGACAGTGACTACGAGCAGTACTTC. This gives the protein CASNSLDSDYEQYF. V gene TRBV6-1 combines with J gene TRBJ2-7, with D possibly matching TRBD1 (6 bases). Looked up from germline, CDR1 is MNHNS and CDR2 is SASEGT. CDR3 length: 14 residues. The ends were cut back, 7 bases at V and 3 bases at J, with 16 bases in the middle.

This clonotype was seen at least ten times. The rearrangement links TRBV11-2 to TRBJ2-2, with a weak D call TRBD2 (6 bases). V was clipped by 1 base and J by 4 bases, with 10 bases between them. Germline values: CDR1 SGHAT, CDR2 FQNNGV. The CDR3 has 15 residues. The CDR3: CASSLVAGSTGELFF. DNA for the CDR3: TGTGCCAGCAGCTTAGTTGCCGGGAGCACCGGGGAGCTGTTTTTT.

To note about this clonotype: Since a much larger clone is just one base distant, this may be a read error. V gene TRBV6-2 or TRBV6-3 combines with J gene TRBJ2-5; tentatively, D is TRBD2 (6 bases). The V end lost 7 bases, the J end lost 7 bases, and 16 bases lay between the germline ends. The CDR3 has 13 amino acids. Germline CDR1 reads MNHEY; CDR2 reads SVGEGT. The DNA for the CDR3 is TGTGCCAGCACCCCGGTAATGCGGGGGACCCAGTACTTC. Its translation is CASTPVMRGTQYF.

The rearrangement joins TRBV19 to TRBJ2-2; the D gene is possibly TRBD2 (5 bases). The germline V gene has CDR1 LNHDA and CDR2 SQIVND (reference sequence). The CDR3 runs 12 residues. V was trimmed by 8 bases and J by 6 bases, leaving 10 bases between them. CDR3 amino acids: CASLGGPGELFF. The CDR3 nucleotides read TGTGCCAGTCTAGGCGGGCCCGGGGAGCTGTTTTTT.

The CDR3 loop is CAWSAGAFQPQHF. The CDR3 region has the DNA TGTGCCTGGAGTGCCGGGGCTTTTCAGCCCCAGCATTTT. This sequence joins TRBV30 and TRBJ1-5, with D maybe TRBD1 (5 bases). Germline-derived CDR1 and CDR2 are GTSNPN and SVGIG (reference sequence). V lost 1 base and J lost 6, with 10 bases in between. The CDR3 runs 13 residues.

As concerns this clonotype: One base away lies a much larger clone, so this may be a sequencing read error. The chain couples TRBV20-1 to TRBJ2-5; D ambiguous. Germline CDR1 and CDR2: DFQATT and SNEGSKA (reference sequence). CDR3 length equals 13 residues. DNA of the CDR3: TGCAGTGCTAGGGGCAGTTTACAAGAGACCCGGTACTTC. It is translated as CSARGSLQETRYF.

This clonotype was picked up many times. This rearrangement joins TRBV27 to TRBJ2-5; possible D gene TRBD2, 6 bases. In germline, CDR1 is MNHEY, CDR2 SMNVEV (reference sequence). This CDR3 comprises 15 residues. The V gene lost 6 bases and the J gene lost 4 bases, with 18 bases spanning the gap. The CDR3 protein is CASRRGLASPETQYF. The CDR3 DNA reads as TGTGCCAGCAGAAGGGGACTCGCCAGCCCAGAGACCCAGTACTTC.

V gene TRBV5-1 combines with J gene TRBJ1-5; possible D gene TRBD1, 5 bases. Germline CDR1 and CDR2: SGHRS and YFSETQ. V was clipped by 2 bases and J by 4 bases, with 13 bases between them. The CDR3 runs 15 residues. This chain's CDR3 is CASSFAGGPNQPQHF. As DNA, the CDR3 is TGCGCCAGCAGCTTCGCGGGGGGTCCTAATCAGCCCCAGCATTTT.

The table lists this clonotype with a few counts. The genes are TRBV19 and TRBJ1-5; the D gene is possibly TRBD1 (6 bases). The CDR3 loop spans 13 amino acids. The germline V and J ends were trimmed by 2 bases and 6 bases, with 8 bases remaining between them. Germline CDR1 is LNHDA and CDR2 is SQIVND (reference sequence). This chain's CDR3 is CASSIQGSQPQHF. Written as DNA, the CDR3 is TGTGCCAGTAGTATACAGGGGAGTCAGCCCCAGCATTTT. Full variable domain (rest looked up from reference TRBV19 and TRBJ1-5): DGGITQSPKYLFRKEGQNVTLSCEQNLNHDAMYWYRQDPGQGLRLIYYSQIVNDFQKGDIAEGYSVSREKKESFPLTVTSAQKNPTAFYLCASSIQGSQPQHFGDGTRLSIL.

This clonotype turned up a few times. This sequence joins TRBV2 and TRBJ1-1; D gene ambiguous. Germline-derived CDR1 and CDR2 are SNHLY and FYNNEI. CDR3 size: 12 residues. V gave up 7 bases and J gave up 11 bases, with 17 bases separating them. CDR3 nucleotides: TGTGCCAGCAACCGGGAGGCCGCGGGCGCTTTCTTT. Translated, it gives CASNREAAGAFF.

This clonotype was counted a few times. The chain links TRBV5-1 to TRBJ2-2, with a weak D call TRBD1 (6 bases). This CDR3 comprises 14 residues. The germline CDR1 and CDR2 sequences are SGHRS and YFSETQ. V gave up 5 bases and J gave up 5 bases, with 13 bases separating them. Written as DNA, the CDR3 is TGCGCCAGCAGGGGGACACCTTGGACCGGGGAGCTGTTTTTT. Protein product: CASRGTPWTGELFF.

This clonotype came up many times. The V gene is TRBV12-3 or TRBV12-4, the J gene TRBJ1-2; no firm D call. Trimming shortened V by 7 bases and J by 8 bases, and 20 bases separated the two germline ends. The CDR3 contains 14 residues. Here the CDR3 reads CASMGRPKQTGYTF. The CDR3 bases are TGTGCCAGCATGGGCAGACCAAAACAAACCGGCTACACCTTC.

This clonotype was picked up many times. J is TRBJ2-7 and V is TRBV28; a possible D gene is TRBD1 (6 bases). Trimming stripped 7 bases from V and 6 bases from J, with 13 bases between. CDR3 length equals 12 residues. Looked up from germline, CDR1 is MDHEN and CDR2 is SYDVKM. The CDR3 spells CASTVVQGEQYF. Written as DNA, the CDR3 is TGTGCCAGCACCGTTGTACAGGGCGAGCAGTACTTC.

The table lists this clonotype with many counts. V and J are TRBV27 and TRBJ2-1, with TRBD2 matching 11 bases. The trim removed 4 bases at V and 2 bases at J, leaving 4 bases unmatched. Germline V CDR1 and CDR2: MNHEY, SMNVEV (reference sequence). CDR3 size: 16 residues. The CDR3 loop is CASSSVAGGPYNEQFF. CDR3 nucleotides: TGTGCCAGCAGTTCGGTAGCGGGGGGGCCCTACAATGAGCAGTTCTTC.

This clonotype was seen only a few times. The chain has TRBV5-1 and TRBJ1-2; no reliable D call. V gave up 1 base and J gave up 3 bases, with 10 bases separating them. The germline CDR1 and CDR2 sequences are SGHRS and YFSETQ. The CDR3 is made up of 14 amino acids. DNA for the CDR3: TGCGCCAGCAGCTTGAAGGGTAACTACTATGGCTACACCTTC. Protein sequence: CASSLKGNYYGYTF.

This chain connects TRBV12-3 or TRBV12-4 to TRBJ1-3, with a possible D match to TRBD1 (6 bases). V gave up 1 base and J gave up 7 bases, with 17 bases separating them. This CDR3 is built from 16 residues. CDR3 in DNA: TGTGCCAGCAGTTTAGAGGGGGGAGGTGCTTGGAACACCATATATTTT. Residues: CASSLEGGGAWNTIYF.

This chain uses TRBV15 with TRBJ2-1, with D unresolved. Germline V CDR1 and CDR2: LNHNV, YYDKDF (reference sequence). The ends were cut back, 0 bases at V and 5 bases at J, with 8 bases in the middle. This CDR3 has 14 residues. The CDR3 DNA sequence: TGTGCCACCAGCAGAGATTACCAGAACAATGAGCAGTTCTTC. It translates to CATSRDYQNNEQFF.

This clonotype was seen many times. The chain joins TRBV12-3 or TRBV12-4 to TRBJ2-2; TRBD2 agrees at 8 bases. V was pared by 8 bases and J by 8 bases, with 10 bases of the junction left unmatched. The CDR3 length is 14 residues. The CDR3 nucleotides are TGTGCCAGCTGGTCCAGCGGGAGCCAGGGGGAGCTGTTTTTT. The encoded protein is CASWSSGSQGELFF.